The clone carrying this TCR beta chain was seen ten or more times. As yet, its antigen is unknown. The authors ran a second PCR of roughly 6 to 12 cycles using a sample-barcoded 5' primer and a J-beta primer mix. TCRdb re-derived calls from the 5' RACE reads in MiXCR, one entry per CDR3 protein. The table lists about 800,000 distinct CDR3 sequences, around a quarter of them singletons. Each donor's blood draw was roughly 10 milliliters of peripheral blood. The sample is drawn from a study of blood T cells in healthy people across ages. Study findings and constraints: Calculation of diversity from one million T cells yielded estimates considered to be underestimates.

This same sample was also part of a study on T cells of mothers and their children.

Specimen: blood. The receptor was isolated from a boy aged 10-17 years in good health.

CDR3 DNA sequence: TGTGCCAGCAGTGGTAACTGGGGGGACTACTACGAGCAGTACTTC. Residues: CASSGNWGDYYEQYF. V and J are TRBV6-5 and TRBJ2-7, with 7 bases aligning to TRBD2. CDR3 length: 15 residues. The germline gives CDR1 MNHEY, CDR2 SVGAGI. V lost 5 bases to trimming and J lost 3 bases; unmatched junction nucleotides: 10.